The text below deals with one T cell receptor beta chain. The sample belongs to a study of blood T cell repertoires in COVID-19. For the study at large: Samples representing acute and convalescent COVID-19 were sourced from the United States, Italy and Spain. T cells, B-cell-depleted T cells, or PBMCs provided the cDNA or gDNA that served as material.

Sequencing used immunoSEQ multiplex PCR; TCRdb keeps in-frame clones, though not all of them. Among 150,000 to 180,000 clones, about 85% were seen once, and the ten largest hold 0.63%. This CDR3 is built from 15 residues. V shed 5 bases and J shed 0 bases, with 13 bases lying between them. Looked up from germline, CDR1 is SEHNR and CDR2 is FQNEAQ (reference sequence). The sequence was obtained from a man aged 55 to 70 with COVID-19, enrolled during active disease. This chain uses TRBV7-9 with TRBJ1-1, with D possibly TRBD1 on 5 matching bases. Material for sequencing was peripheral blood. CDR3 protein: CASSPDGGMNTEAFF. CDR3 in DNA: TGTGCCAGCAGCCCTGACGGGGGTATGAACACTGAAGCTTTCTTT.